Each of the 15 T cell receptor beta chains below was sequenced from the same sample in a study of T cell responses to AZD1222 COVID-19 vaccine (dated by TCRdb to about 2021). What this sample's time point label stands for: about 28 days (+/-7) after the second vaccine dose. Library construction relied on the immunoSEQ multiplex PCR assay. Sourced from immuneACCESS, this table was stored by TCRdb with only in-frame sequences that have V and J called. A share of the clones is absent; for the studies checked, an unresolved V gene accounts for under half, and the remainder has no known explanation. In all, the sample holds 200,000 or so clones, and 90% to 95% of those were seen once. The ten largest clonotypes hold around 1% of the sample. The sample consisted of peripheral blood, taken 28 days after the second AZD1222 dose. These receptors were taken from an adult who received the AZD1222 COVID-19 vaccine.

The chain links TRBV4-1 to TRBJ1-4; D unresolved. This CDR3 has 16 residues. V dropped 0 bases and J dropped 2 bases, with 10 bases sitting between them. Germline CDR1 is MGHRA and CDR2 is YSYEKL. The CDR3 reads CASSQEVPATNEKLFF. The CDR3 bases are TGCGCCAGCAGCCAAGAAGTGCCAGCGACTAATGAAAAACTGTTTTTT.

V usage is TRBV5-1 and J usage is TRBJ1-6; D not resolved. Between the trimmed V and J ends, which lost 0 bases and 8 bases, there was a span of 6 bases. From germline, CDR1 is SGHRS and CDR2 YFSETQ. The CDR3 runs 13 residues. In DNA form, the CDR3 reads TGCGCCAGCAGCTTGGACGGTCATTCACCCCTCCACTTT. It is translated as CASSLDGHSPLHF.

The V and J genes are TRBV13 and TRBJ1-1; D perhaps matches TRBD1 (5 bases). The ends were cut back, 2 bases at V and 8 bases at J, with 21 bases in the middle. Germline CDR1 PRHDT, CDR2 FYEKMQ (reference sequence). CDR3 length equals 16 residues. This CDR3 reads CASSLKRADSGREAFF. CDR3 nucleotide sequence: TGTGCCAGCAGCTTAAAGCGCGCCGACTCAGGGAGAGAAGCTTTCTTT.

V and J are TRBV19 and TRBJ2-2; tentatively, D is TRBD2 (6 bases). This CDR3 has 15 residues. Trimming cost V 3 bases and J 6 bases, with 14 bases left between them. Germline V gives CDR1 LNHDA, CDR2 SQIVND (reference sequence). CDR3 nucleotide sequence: TGTGCCAGTAGTATCTTCGTCGGGGGTGCCGGGGAGCTGTTTTTT. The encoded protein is CASSIFVGGAGELFF.

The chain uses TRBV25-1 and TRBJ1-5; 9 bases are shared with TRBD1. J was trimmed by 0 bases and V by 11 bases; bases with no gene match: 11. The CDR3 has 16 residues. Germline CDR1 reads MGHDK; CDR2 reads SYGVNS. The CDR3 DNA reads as TGTGCCCTCGAGACAGGGGGAGTGTATAGCAATCAGCCCCAGCATTTT. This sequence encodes CALETGGVYSNQPQHF.

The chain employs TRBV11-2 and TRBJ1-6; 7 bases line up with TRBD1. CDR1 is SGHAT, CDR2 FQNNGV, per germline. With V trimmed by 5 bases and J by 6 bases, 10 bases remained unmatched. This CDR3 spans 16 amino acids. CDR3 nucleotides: TGTGCCAGCAGCAACGACAGGGTTTCCCTTAATTCACCCCTCCACTTT. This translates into CASSNDRVSLNSPLHF.

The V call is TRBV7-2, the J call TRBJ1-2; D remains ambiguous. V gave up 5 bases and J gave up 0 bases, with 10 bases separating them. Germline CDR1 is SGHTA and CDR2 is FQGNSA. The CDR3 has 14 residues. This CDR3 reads CASSPGPSNYGYTF. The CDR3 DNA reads TGTGCCAGCAGCCCTGGGCCGTCTAACTATGGCTACACCTTC.

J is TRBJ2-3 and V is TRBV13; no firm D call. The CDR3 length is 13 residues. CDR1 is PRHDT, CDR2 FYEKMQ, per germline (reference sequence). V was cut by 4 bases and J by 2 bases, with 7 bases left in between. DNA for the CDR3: TGTGCCAGCAGCTGGCCTGACACAGATACGCAGTATTTT. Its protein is CASSWPDTDTQYF.

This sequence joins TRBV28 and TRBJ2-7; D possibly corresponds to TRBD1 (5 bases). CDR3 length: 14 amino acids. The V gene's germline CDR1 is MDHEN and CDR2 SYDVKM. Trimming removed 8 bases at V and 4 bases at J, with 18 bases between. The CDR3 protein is CASGVGAPGYEQYF. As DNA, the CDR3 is TGTGCCAGCGGGGTAGGGGCCCCTGGGTACGAGCAGTACTTC.

The CDR3 sequence: CASSTRILAKNIQYF. CDR3 nucleotides: TGTGCCAGTAGTACCCGGATCCTAGCCAAAAACATTCAGTACTTC. The gene calls are TRBV19 and TRBJ2-4; D is undetermined. The V and J ends lost 4 bases and 0 bases respectively, with 10 bases between them. The CDR3 is 15 residues long. The germline V gene has CDR1 LNHDA and CDR2 SQIVND (reference sequence).

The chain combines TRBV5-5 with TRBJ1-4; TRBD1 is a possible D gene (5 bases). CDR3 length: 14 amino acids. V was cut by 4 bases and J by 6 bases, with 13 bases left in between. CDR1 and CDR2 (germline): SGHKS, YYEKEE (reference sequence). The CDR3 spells CASSIGRGDEKLFF. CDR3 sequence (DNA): TGTGCCAGCAGCATAGGACGGGGGGATGAAAAACTGTTTTTT.

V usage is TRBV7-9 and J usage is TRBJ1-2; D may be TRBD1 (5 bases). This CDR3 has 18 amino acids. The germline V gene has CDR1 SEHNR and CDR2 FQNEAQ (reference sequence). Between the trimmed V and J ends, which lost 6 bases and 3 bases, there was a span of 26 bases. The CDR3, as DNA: TGTGCCAGCAGAATGGGGGGATACACGGGTGCCCGTGACTATGGCTACACCTTC. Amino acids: CASRMGGYTGARDYGYTF.

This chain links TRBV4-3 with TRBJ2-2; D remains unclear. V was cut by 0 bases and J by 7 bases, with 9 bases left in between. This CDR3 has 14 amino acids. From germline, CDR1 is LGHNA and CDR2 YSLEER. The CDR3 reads CASSQDNGVGELFF. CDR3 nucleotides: TGCGCCAGCAGCCAAGATAACGGAGTCGGGGAGCTGTTTTTT.

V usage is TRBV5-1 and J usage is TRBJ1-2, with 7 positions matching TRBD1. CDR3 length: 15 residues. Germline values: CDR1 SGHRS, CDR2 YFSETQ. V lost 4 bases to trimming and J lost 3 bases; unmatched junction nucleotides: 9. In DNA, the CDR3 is TGCGCCAGCAGCCTACAGGGGATAATGGACTATGGCTACACCTTC. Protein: CASSLQGIMDYGYTF.

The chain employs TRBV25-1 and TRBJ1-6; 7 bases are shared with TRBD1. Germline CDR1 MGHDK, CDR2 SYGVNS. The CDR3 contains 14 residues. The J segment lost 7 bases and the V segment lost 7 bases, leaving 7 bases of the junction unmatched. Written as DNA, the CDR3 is TGTGCCAGCACCGAGACAGGGTTCAATTCACCCCTCCACTTT. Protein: CASTETGFNSPLHF.